Described below is a single T cell receptor beta chain sequence and its context. Profiled with immunoSEQ multiplex PCR; TCRdb holds only in-frame clones, not every one. Of around 220,000 clones detected, 79% appear once; the ten largest clones hold 4%. This sample stems from a study of blood T cell repertoires in COVID-19. Germline trimming cut 5 bases from V and 5 bases from J; bases unmatched to any gene: 12. Germline CDR1 and CDR2: GTSNPN and SVGIG (reference sequence). The CDR3 extends over 16 amino acids. The V and J genes are TRBV30 and TRBJ1-6; 7 bases match TRBD1. The origin of this receptor is a woman aged 40 to 50 with active or convalescent COVID-19. The sample consisted of peripheral blood. CDR3 residues: CAWPNPRQGHNSPLHF. The CDR3 region has the DNA TGTGCCTGGCCCAATCCCCGACAGGGTCATAATTCACCCCTCCACTTT.